This T cell receptor beta chain was observed in a study of CD8 T cells in Susac syndrome. In the study overall: Blood was drawn from Susac syndrome patients while they were therapy-naive, on corticosteroids, or on intravenous immunoglobulin alone. Regarding the study as a whole: None of the CD4+ T cell repertoires in Susac syndrome showed clonal expansion.

A remark on this clonotype: What it recognizes is unknown.

Between the trimmed V and J ends, which lost 6 bases and 5 bases, there was a span of 26 bases. Germline lookup yields CDR1 MDHEN and CDR2 SYDVKM. The CDR3 consists of 17 residues. Random-hexamer reverse transcription was applied to roughly 0.5 to 1 ug RNA. TCRdb passed the immunoSEQ multiplex PCR reads through MiXCR, listing each CDR3 protein once. The data contain under 200,000 distinct CDR3 sequences, around 95% of them seen just once; the ten biggest clones take up 0.1% to 0.15%. The Susac syndrome patients fit the recently defined diagnostic criteria for definite or probable disease. Both CD4+ and CD8+ T cells were negatively isolated, and TEMRA cells underwent FACS enrichment.

The rearrangement uses TRBV28 and TRBJ2-7; D perhaps matches TRBD1 (5 bases). The TCR originated in a human donor with Susac syndrome. Sequencing was carried out using CD4+ T cells from PBMCs. The CDR3 is CASRLAFAGGAHHEQYF. CDR3 bases: TGTGCCAGCAGGTTAGCCTTTGCCGGTGGGGCCCACCACGAGCAGTACTTC.